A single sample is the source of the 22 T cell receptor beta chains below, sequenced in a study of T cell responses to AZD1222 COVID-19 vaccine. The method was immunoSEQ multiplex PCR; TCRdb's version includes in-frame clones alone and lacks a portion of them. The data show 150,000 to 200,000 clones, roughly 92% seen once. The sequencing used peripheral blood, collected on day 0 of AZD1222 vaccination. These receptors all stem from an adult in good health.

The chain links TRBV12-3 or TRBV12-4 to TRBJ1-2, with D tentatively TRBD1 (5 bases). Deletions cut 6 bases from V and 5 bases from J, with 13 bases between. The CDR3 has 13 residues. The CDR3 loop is CASRNMDTYGYTF. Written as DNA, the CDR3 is TGTGCCAGCAGAAATATGGACACGTATGGCTACACCTTC.

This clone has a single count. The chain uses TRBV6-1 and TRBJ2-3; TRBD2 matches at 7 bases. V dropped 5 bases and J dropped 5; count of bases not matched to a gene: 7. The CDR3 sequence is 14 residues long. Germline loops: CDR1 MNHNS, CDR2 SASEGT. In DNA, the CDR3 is TGTGCCAGCAGTTCCGGACTAGAACGAGATACGCAGTATTTT. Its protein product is CASSSGLERDTQYF.

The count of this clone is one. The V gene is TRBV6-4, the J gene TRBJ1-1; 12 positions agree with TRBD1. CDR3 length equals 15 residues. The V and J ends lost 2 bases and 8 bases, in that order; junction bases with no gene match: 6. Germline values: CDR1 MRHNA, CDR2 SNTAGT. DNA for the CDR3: TGTGCCAGCAGTGACACGGGACAGGGGGCGAAAGAAGCTTTCTTT. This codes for CASSDTGQGAKEAFF.

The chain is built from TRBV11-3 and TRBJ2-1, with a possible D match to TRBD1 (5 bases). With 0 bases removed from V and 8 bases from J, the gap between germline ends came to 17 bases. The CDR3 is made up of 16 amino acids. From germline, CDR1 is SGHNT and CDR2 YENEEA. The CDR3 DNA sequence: TGTGCCAGCAGCTTAGAGGGGCGAGGCGAATTGGATGAGCAGTTCTTC. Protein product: CASSLEGRGELDEQFF. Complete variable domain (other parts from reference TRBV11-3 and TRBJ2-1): EAGVVQSPRYKIIEKKQPVAFWCNPISGHNTLYWYLQNLGQGPELLIRYENEEAVDDSQLPKDRFSAERLKGVDSTLKIQPAELGDSAVYLCASSLEGRGELDEQFFGPGTRLTVL.

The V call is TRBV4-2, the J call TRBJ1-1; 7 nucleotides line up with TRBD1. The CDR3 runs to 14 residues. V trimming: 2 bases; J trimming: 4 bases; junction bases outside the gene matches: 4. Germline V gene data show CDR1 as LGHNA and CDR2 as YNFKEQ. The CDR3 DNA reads TGTGCCAGCAGCCAATTGCCAGGGGGCACTGAAGCTTTCTTT. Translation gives CASSQLPGGTEAFF.

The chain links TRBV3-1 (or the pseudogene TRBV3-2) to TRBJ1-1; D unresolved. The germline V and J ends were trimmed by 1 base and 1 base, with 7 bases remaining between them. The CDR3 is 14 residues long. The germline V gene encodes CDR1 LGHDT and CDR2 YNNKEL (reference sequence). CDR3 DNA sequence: TGTGCCAGCAGCCAAGGAGGATGGAACACTGAAGCTTTCTTT. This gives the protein CASSQGGWNTEAFF.

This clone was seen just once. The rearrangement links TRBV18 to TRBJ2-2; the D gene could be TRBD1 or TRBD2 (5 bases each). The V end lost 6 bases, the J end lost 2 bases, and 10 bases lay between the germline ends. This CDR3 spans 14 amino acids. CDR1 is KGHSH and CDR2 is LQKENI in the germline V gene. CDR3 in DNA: TGTGCCAGCTCCGGGACGGTAAACACCGGGGAGCTGTTTTTT. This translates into CASSGTVNTGELFF.

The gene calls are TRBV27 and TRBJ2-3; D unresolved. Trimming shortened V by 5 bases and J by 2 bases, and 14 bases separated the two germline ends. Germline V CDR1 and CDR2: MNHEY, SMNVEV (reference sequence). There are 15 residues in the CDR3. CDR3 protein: CASSLRARITDTQYF. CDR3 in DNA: TGTGCCAGCAGTCTAAGGGCTAGGATCACAGATACGCAGTATTTT.

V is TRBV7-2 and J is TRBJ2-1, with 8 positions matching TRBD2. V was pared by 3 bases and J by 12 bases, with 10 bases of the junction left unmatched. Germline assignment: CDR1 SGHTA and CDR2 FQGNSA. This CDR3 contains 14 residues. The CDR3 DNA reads TGTGCCAGCAGCTTTAAGGGGAGCGGGGGTCGGCAGTTCTTC. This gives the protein CASSFKGSGGRQFF.

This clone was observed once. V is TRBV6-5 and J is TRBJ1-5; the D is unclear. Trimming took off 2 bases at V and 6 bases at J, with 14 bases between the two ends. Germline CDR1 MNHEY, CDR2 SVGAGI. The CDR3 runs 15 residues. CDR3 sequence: CASSYKAGNIQPQHF. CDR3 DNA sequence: TGTGCCAGCAGTTACAAGGCCGGAAACATTCAGCCCCAGCATTTT.

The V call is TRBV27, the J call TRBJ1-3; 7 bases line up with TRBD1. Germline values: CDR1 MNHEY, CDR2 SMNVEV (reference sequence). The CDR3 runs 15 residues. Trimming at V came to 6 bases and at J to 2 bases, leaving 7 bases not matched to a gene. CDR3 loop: CASRDRPGAGNTIYF. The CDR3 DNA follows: TGTGCCAGCAGGGACAGGCCGGGAGCTGGAAACACCATATATTTT.

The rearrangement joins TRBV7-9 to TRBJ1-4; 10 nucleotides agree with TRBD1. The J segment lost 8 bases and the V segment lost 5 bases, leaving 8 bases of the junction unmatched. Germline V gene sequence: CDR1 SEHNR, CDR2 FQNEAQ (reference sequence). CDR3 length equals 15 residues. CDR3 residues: CASSQPGQGREKLFF. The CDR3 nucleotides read TGTGCCAGCAGCCAACCGGGACAGGGGAGAGAAAAACTGTTTTTT.

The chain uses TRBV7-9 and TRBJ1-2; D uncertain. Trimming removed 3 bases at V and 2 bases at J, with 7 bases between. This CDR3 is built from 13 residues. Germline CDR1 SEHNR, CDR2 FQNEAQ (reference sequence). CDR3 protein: CASSFTENYGYTF. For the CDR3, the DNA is TGTGCCAGCAGCTTCACCGAGAACTATGGCTACACCTTC.

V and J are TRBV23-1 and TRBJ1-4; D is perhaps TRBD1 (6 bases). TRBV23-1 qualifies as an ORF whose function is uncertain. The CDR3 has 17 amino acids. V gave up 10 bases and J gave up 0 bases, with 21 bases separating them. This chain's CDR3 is CATFPGGGLATNEKLFF. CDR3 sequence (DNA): TGCGCCACCTTCCCGGGGGGGGGCCTCGCAACTAATGAAAAACTGTTTTTT.

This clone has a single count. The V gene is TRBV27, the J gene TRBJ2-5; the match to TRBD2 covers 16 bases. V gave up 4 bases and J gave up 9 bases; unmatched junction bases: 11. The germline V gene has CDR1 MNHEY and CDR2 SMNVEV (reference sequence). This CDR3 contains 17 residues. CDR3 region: CASSSRATGLAGGAQYF. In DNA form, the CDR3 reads TGTGCCAGCAGTTCCCGGGCAACGGGACTAGCGGGGGGGGCCCAGTACTTC.

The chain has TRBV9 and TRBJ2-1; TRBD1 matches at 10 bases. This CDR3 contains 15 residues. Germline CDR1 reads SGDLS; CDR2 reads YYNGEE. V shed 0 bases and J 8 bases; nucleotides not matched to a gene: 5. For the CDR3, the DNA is TGTGCCAGCAGCGTAGCGGGACAGGGGTTTGATGAGCAGTTCTTC. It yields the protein CASSVAGQGFDEQFF.

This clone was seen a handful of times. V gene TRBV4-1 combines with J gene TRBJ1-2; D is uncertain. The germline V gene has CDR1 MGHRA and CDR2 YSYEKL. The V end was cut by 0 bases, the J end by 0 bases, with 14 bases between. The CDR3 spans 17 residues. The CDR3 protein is CASSQDGGRASNYGYTF. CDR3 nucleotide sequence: TGCGCCAGCAGCCAAGATGGAGGCCGGGCTTCTAACTATGGCTACACCTTC.

The CDR3 DNA is TGCGCCAGCAGCCCAGGGGCAGGGATGCCCCTCCACTTT. It codes for CASSPGAGMPLHF. The V and J genes are TRBV4-1 and TRBJ1-6; D might be TRBD1 (6 bases). The germline V gene encodes CDR1 MGHRA and CDR2 YSYEKL. This CDR3 contains 13 residues. V was cut by 4 bases and J by 13 bases, with 14 bases left in between.

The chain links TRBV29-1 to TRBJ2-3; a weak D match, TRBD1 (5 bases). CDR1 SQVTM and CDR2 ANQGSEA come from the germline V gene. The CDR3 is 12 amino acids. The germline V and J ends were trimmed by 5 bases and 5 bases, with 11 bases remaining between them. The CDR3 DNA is TGCAGCGTTATACAGGATCGAGATACGCAGTATTTT. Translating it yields CSVIQDRDTQYF.

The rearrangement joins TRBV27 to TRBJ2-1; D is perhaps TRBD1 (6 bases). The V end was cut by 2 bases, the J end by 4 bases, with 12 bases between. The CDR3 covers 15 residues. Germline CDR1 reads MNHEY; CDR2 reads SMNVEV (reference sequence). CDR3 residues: CASSLMGQRYNEQFF. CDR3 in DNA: TGTGCCAGCAGTTTAATGGGACAAAGATACAATGAGCAGTTCTTC.

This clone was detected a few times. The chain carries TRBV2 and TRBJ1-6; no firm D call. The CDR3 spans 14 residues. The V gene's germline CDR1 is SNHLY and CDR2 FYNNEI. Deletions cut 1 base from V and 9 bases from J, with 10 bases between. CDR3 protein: CASSEERVRSPLHF. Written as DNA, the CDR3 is TGTGCCAGCAGTGAAGAAAGGGTACGTTCACCCCTCCACTTT.

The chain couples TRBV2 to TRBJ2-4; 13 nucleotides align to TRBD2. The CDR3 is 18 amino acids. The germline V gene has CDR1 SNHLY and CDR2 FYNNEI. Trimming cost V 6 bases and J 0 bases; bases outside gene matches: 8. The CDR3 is CASRMTSGGTLAKNIQYF. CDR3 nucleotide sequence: TGTGCCAGCAGGATGACTAGCGGGGGGACCCTAGCCAAAAACATTCAGTACTTC.